Following are 10 T cell receptor beta chains from one sample sequenced in a study of Ad26.COV2.S vaccination and SARS-CoV-2 variants. The treatment: 15 to 20 received Ad26.COV2.S at low or high dose, single or two shots; 5 received placebo; per-sample allocation not given. Following the first vaccine or placebo injection, samples were taken on day 63. Clones were read by immunoSEQ multiplex PCR, and TCRdb kept only the in-frame ones, dropping some. Here the sample spans approximately 420,000 clones, 70% to 90% being singletons. The source material was peripheral blood, sampled in a trial of Ad26.COV2.S vaccine versus placebo. The receptors shown here come from a person between 18 and 59 years old who received the Ad26.COV2.S COVID-19 vaccine or a placebo.

CDR3 sequence reads: CASTLSGVGNSPLHF. In DNA form, the CDR3 reads TGTGCCAGTACCCTGTCAGGGGTGGGGAATTCACCCCTCCACTTT. V is TRBV19 and J is TRBJ1-6, with TRBD1 as a possible D gene (6 bases). Trimming shortened V by 7 bases and J by 7 bases, and 17 bases separated the two germline ends. Germline V gene data show CDR1 as LNHDA and CDR2 as SQIVND (reference sequence). This CDR3 contains 15 residues.

The chain uses TRBV3-1 (or the pseudogene TRBV3-2) and TRBJ2-3, with D maybe TRBD2 (6 bases). V gave up 0 bases and J gave up 0 bases, with 10 bases separating them. The CDR3 runs to 16 residues. CDR1 is LGHDT and CDR2 is YNNKEL in the germline V gene (reference sequence). In DNA, the CDR3 is TGTGCCAGCAGCCAAGAGATGGGACTGAGCACAGATACGCAGTATTTT. Protein product: CASSQEMGLSTDTQYF.

The chain has TRBV5-5 and TRBJ2-3; D remains ambiguous. The length of the CDR3 is 14 residues. V lost 6 bases to trimming and J lost 0 bases, with 11 bases between them. CDR1 and CDR2 (germline): SGHKS, YYEKEE (reference sequence). The DNA of the CDR3 is TGTGCCAGCACCCTTCCATTTAGCACAGATACGCAGTATTTT. This translates into CASTLPFSTDTQYF.

The V call is TRBV5-8, the J call TRBJ1-5, with D perhaps TRBD1 (5 bases). The germline V gene has CDR1 SGHTS and CDR2 YDEGEE. Trimming took 2 bases from V and 2 from J, leaving 11 bases between them. CDR3 length: 15 amino acids. The CDR3 DNA reads as TGTGCCAGCAGCTTCGGGGGGATCCGCAATCAGCCCCAGCATTTT. This encodes CASSFGGIRNQPQHF.

This clone was observed a single time. The chain employs TRBV18 and TRBJ1-2; no definite D call. Germline loops: CDR1 KGHSH, CDR2 LQKENI. CDR3 length: 15 amino acids. With 4 bases removed from V and 2 bases from J, the gap between germline ends came to 14 bases. CDR3 region: CASSRSDAENYGYTF. The DNA of the CDR3 is TGTGCCAGCTCACGGTCGGACGCGGAAAACTATGGCTACACCTTC.

This chain links TRBV27 with TRBJ2-1, with 12 bases lining up with TRBD1. The CDR3 spans 18 residues. Germline V CDR1 and CDR2: MNHEY, SMNVEV (reference sequence). V was pared by 3 bases and J by 7 bases, with 13 bases of the junction left unmatched. The CDR3 region is CASSFPKPGQGALNEQFF. CDR3 DNA: TGTGCCAGCAGTTTCCCGAAACCGGGACAGGGGGCGTTAAATGAGCAGTTCTTC.

The chain links TRBV7-9 to TRBJ1-2, with TRBD1 identical over 8 bases. CDR1 and CDR2 (germline): SEHNR, FQNEAQ (reference sequence). The CDR3 is 15 residues long. V lost 2 bases and J lost 5; bases outside the gene matches: 7. CDR3 coding DNA: TGTGCCAGCAGCTTATACGGGGACAGGTTTTATGGCTACACCTTC. Its translation is CASSLYGDRFYGYTF.

The chain carries TRBV7-2 and TRBJ2-1; D remains unclear. Trimming left V 0 bases short and J 0 bases short, with 6 bases between. From germline, CDR1 is SGHTA and CDR2 FQGNSA. The CDR3 length is 15 residues. The CDR3 sequence: CASSLAQASYNEQFF. The CDR3 DNA reads as TGTGCCAGCAGCTTAGCCCAGGCCTCCTACAATGAGCAGTTCTTC.

The CDR3 region has the DNA TGTGCCACCCAACATCCGAACACCGGGGAGCTGTTTTTT. Protein product: CATQHPNTGELFF. V is TRBV15 and J is TRBJ2-2, with no clear D. Trimming cost V 8 bases and J 0 bases, with 7 bases left between them. Germline V gives CDR1 LNHNV, CDR2 YYDKDF (reference sequence). CDR3 size: 13 residues.

Only one count was recorded for this clone. The CDR3 sequence is CSASAGGFYNEQFF. DNA of the CDR3: TGCAGTGCTAGTGCGGGGGGGTTCTACAATGAGCAGTTCTTC. V is TRBV20-1 and J is TRBJ2-1, with TRBD2 matching 9 bases. With 3 bases clipped from V and 3 bases from J, the junction kept 3 bases outside the gene matches. The germline V gene encodes CDR1 DFQATT and CDR2 SNEGSKA (reference sequence). The CDR3 consists of 14 residues.